This TCR beta chain was recorded in a study of response to subunit inactivated influenza vaccine. MiXCR, run by TCRdb on the RT-PCR reads, gives a single entry per CDR3 protein. In the table there are approximately 290,000 distinct CDR3 sequences, roughly 22% of which are singletons. This clonotype was found many times. Per the germline V gene, CDR1 is MNHEY and CDR2 is SVGEGT. The CDR3 sequence is 15 residues long. Trimming shortened V by 5 bases and J by 2 bases, and 15 bases separated the two germline ends. This clonotype was sampled from a man between 45 and 75 years old who received an inactivated influenza vaccine. This sequence joins TRBV6-2 or TRBV6-3 and TRBJ1-1, with D perhaps matching TRBD1 (6 bases). This specimen consisted of PBMCs from blood, obtained less than 22 months after vaccination. CDR3 region: CASSTDPDRNTEAFF. For the CDR3, the DNA is TGTGCCAGCAGTACTGATCCGGACAGAAACACTGAAGCTTTCTTT.